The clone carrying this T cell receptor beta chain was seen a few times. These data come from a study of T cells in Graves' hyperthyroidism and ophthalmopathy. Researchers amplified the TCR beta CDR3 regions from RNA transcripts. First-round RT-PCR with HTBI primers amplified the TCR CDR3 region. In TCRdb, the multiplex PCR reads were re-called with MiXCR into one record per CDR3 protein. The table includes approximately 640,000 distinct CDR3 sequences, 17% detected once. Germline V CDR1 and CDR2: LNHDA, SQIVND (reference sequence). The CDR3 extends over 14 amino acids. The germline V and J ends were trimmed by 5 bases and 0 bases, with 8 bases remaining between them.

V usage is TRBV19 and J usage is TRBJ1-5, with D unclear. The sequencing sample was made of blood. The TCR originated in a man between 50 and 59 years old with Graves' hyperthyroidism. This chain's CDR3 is CASSETDSNQPQHF. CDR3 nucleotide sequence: TGTGCCAGTAGTGAGACGGATAGCAATCAGCCCCAGCATTTT.